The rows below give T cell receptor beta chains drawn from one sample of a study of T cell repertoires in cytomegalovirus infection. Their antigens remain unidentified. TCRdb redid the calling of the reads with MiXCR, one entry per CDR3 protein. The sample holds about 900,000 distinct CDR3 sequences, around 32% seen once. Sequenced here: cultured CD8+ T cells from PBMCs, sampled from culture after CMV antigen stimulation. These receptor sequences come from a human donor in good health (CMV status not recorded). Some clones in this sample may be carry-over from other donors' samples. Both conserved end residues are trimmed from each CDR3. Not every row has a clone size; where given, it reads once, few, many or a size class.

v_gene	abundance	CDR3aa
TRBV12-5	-	ASGLASGTSTDTQY
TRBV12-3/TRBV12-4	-	ASTGGQGIISPLH
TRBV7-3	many	ASSPEAGGGPDTQY
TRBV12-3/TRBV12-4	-	ASRTGRGVQRETQY
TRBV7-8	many	ASSFKGRSNYGYT
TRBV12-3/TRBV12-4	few	ASSFDRGQQDNQPQH
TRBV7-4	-	ASSLALGGVGGPQH
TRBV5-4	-	ASTVLGETQY
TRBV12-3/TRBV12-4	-	ASSTRLWETQY
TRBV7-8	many	ASSLHPQAQETQY
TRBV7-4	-	VSRDRLGGYT
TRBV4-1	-	ASSQEIGTNTEAF
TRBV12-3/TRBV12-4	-	ASRAGTGAYNEQF
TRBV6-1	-	ASSDPHGASYNEQF
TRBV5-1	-	ASPGQGAGAEAF
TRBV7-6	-	ASSFSSGGASDEQF
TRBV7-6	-	ASSLKPAVNQPQH
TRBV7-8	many	ASSLAWELF
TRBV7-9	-	ASSLNDRDGRETQY
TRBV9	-	ASSVPREAPNTGELF
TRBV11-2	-	ASSLGERNEKLF
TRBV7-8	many	ASSLERGHYSNQPQH
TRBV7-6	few	ASSDTSGGSDTQY
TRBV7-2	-	ASSLSWTVTDEQY
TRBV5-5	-	ASSPWFRDTVNTEAF
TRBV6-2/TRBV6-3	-	ASTLGPLRATNEKLF
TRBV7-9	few	ASSIWADTQY
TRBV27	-	ASSLSRTDEQY
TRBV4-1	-	ASSQVVAGENIQY
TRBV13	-	ASSPWALGQGNTEAF
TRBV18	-	ASSPDPRTDTYEQY
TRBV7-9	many	ASSLTKGGDHVNIQY
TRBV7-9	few	ASSLFSGGETQY
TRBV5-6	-	ASSEDVFGYT
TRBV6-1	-	ASSESPWDRGSYNEQF
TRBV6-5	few	ASRAIRTEAF
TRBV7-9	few	ASRKDRGHTEAF
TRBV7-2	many	ASSFHGDEDTQY
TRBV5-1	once	ASRPGIRENTEAF
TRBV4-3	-	ASSQTGFGANVLT
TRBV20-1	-	SARNPSTSGDLSYEQY
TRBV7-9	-	ASSLVGLGHLNTEAF
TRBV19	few	ASSIGTAYSPLH
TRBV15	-	ATSRTGQTSSYNEQF
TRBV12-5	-	ASGLITERTLATNEKLF
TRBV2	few	ASSDDGYNEQF
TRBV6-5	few	ASSSWGVNGYT
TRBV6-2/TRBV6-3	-	ASSYSDVTEGAYGYT
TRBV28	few	ASSLRGGANEQF
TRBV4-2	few	ASSQEPLGTGELF
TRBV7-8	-	ASSSDGQDDFHSNQPQH
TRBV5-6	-	ASSPKDGVNNEQF
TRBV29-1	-	SVEPGQGVKTQY
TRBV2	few	ARPRGDHGYT